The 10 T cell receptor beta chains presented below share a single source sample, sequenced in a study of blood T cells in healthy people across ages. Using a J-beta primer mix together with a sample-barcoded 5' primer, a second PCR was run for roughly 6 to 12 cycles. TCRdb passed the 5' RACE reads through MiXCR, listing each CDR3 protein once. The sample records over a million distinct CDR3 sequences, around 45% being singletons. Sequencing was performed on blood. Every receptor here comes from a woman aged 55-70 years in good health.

The CDR3 DNA follows: TGCAGTGCTAGAGATTGGAACATTTACGAGCAGTACTTC. Amino acids: CSARDWNIYEQYF. V and J are TRBV20-1 and TRBJ2-7; D unclear. Germline V gene lookup returns CDR1 DFQATT and CDR2 SNEGSKA (reference sequence). Trimming took 0 bases from V and 4 from J, leaving 10 bases between them. The CDR3 is made up of 13 amino acids.

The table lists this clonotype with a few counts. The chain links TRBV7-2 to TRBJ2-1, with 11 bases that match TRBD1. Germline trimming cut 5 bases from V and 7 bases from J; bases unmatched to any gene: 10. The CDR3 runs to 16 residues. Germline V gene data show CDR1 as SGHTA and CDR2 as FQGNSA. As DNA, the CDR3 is TGTGCCAGCAGCCGCTGGACAGGGGGCCTTAGTAATGAGCAGTTCTTC. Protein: CASSRWTGGLSNEQFF.

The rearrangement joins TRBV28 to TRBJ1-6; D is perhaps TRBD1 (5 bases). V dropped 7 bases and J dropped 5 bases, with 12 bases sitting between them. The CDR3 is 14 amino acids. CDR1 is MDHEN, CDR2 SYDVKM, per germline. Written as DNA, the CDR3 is TGTGCCAGCATTCGGACGGACAATAATTCACCCCTCCACTTT. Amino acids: CASIRTDNNSPLHF.

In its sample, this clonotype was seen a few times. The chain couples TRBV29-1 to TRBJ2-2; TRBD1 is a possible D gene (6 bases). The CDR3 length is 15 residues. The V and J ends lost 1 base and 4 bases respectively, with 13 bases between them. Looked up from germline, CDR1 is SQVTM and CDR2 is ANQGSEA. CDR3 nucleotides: TGCAGCGTTGAAGTAGGGGACAAAACCACCGGGGAGCTGTTTTTT. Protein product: CSVEVGDKTTGELFF.

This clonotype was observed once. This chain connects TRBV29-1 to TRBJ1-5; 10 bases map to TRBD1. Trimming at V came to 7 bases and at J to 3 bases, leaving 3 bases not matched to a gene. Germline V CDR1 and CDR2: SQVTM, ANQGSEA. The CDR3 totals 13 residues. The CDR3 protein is CSAGTGDNQPQHF. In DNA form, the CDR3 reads TGCAGCGCCGGGACAGGGGACAATCAGCCCCAGCATTTT.

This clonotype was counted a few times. CDR3 bases: TGCAGTGGAGGGCTAGCGGTACCCAATGAGCAGTACTTC. Translating gives CSGGLAVPNEQYF. The J gene is TRBJ2-5, the V gene TRBV20-1, with TRBD2 matching 7 bases. This CDR3 is 13 amino acids long. Germline loops: CDR1 DFQATT, CDR2 SNEGSKA (reference sequence). The J segment lost 11 bases and the V segment lost 7 bases, leaving 16 bases of the junction unmatched.

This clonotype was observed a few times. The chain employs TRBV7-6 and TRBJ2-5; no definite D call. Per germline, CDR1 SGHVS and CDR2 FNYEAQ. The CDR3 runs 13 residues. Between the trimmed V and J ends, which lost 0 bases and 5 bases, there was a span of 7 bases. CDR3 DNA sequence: TGTGCCAGCAGCTTAGCCAGACGGGAGACCCAGTACTTC. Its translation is CASSLARRETQYF.

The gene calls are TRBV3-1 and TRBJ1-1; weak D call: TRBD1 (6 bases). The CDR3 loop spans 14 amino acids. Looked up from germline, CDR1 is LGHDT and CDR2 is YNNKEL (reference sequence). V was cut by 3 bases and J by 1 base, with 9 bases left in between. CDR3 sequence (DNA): TGTGCCAGCAGCCAGTTGGGGGCGAACACTGAAGCTTTCTTT. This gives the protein CASSQLGANTEAFF.

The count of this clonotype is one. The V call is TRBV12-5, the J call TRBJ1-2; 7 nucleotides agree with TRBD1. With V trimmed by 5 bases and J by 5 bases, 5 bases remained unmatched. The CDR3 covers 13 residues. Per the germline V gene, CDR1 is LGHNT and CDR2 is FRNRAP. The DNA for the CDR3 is TGTGCTAGTGGTCCGGACAGGATGTATGGCTACACCTTC. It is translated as CASGPDRMYGYTF.

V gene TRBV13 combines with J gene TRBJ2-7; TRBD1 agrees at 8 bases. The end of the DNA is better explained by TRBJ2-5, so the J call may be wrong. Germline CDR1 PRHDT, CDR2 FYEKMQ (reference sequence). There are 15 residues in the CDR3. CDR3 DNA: TGTGCCAGCAGCTCCCTCCCAGGGGGCGCGGAGACCCAGTACTTC. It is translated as CASSSLPGGAETQYF.